Presented here are 10 T cell receptor beta chains from one specimen sequenced in a study of cytomegalovirus exposure and HLA in healthy donors. The PCR had 60 Vbeta and 13 Jbeta primers. Repertoires were generated with immunoSEQ multiplex PCR, while TCRdb's copy carries only in-frame clones and drops some. The sample contains roughly 90,000 clones, roughly 80% of which appear only once. Sequencing was performed on PBMCs. The receptors were gathered from a young man in good health and CMV-seronegative.

The chain combines TRBV6-6 with TRBJ2-2; D remains ambiguous. V shed 0 bases and J shed 2 bases, with 7 bases lying between them. The CDR3 has 15 residues. Germline V gives CDR1 MNHNY, CDR2 SVGAGI (reference sequence). This CDR3 reads CASSYSSSNTGELFF. The CDR3, as DNA: TGTGCCAGCAGTTACTCTAGCTCCAACACCGGGGAGCTGTTTTTT.

The chain uses TRBV7-9 and TRBJ1-2; 8 bases line up with TRBD1. CDR3 length: 15 amino acids. The germline gives CDR1 SEHNR, CDR2 FQNEAQ (reference sequence). The V and J ends lost 4 bases and 3 bases, in that order; junction bases with no gene match: 7. The CDR3 nucleotides are TGTGCCAGCAGCTCCTACAGGGGGGACGACTATGGCTACACCTTC. This translates into CASSSYRGDDYGYTF.

This chain joins TRBV18 and TRBJ1-1; D gene unclear. V was shortened by 8 bases and J by 12 bases, with 22 bases between the two germline ends. The CDR3 consists of 13 residues. The germline V gene has CDR1 KGHSH and CDR2 LQKENI. The CDR3 region is CASRPGEMVATFF. CDR3 bases: TGTGCCAGCCGACCCGGGGAAATGGTCGCGACTTTCTTT. The full variable domain, rest sourced from reference TRBV18 and TRBJ1-1, is NAGVMQNPRHLVRRRGQEARLRCSPMKGHSHVYWYRQLPEEGLKFMVYLQKENIIDESGMPKERFSAEFPKEGPSILRIQQVVRGDSAAYFCASRPGEMVATFFGQGTRLTVV.

Comments on this clone: A junction boundary mismatches the germline segment, possibly from a read error. DNA for the CDR3: TGTACCAGCAGCTCGACAGTGGTCGAGCAGTACTTC. This encodes CTSSSTVVEQYF. The chain uses TRBV7-9 and TRBJ2-7, with TRBD1 as a possible D gene (5 bases). Per germline, CDR1 SEHNR and CDR2 FQNEAQ (reference sequence). This CDR3 comprises 12 residues. The full variable domain, rest sourced from reference TRBV7-9 and TRBJ2-7, is DTGVSQNPRHKITKRGQNVTFRCDPISEHNRLYWYRQTLGQGPEFLTYFQNEAQLEKSRLLSDRFSAERPKGSFSTLEIQRTEQGDSAMYLCTSSSTVVEQYFGPGTRLTVT.

The V gene is TRBV30, the J gene TRBJ2-2; 14 bases align to TRBD2. Germline values: CDR1 GTSNPN, CDR2 SVGIG (reference sequence). This CDR3 has 16 residues. Losses at the gene ends were 6 bases for V and 4 bases for J; bases not matched to a gene: 7. The CDR3 loop is CACQGLAGESTGELFF. The CDR3 nucleotides read TGTGCCTGTCAGGGACTAGCGGGAGAGAGCACCGGGGAGCTGTTTTTT.

On this clone itself: The same CDR3 can be traced to other DNA sequences in this sample. V gene TRBV18 combines with J gene TRBJ2-5, with D maybe TRBD2 (5 bases). V was cut by 1 base and J by 2 bases, with 8 bases left in between. The CDR3 is 14 amino acids. Germline-derived CDR1 and CDR2 are KGHSH and LQKENI. The CDR3 DNA reads TGTGCCAGCTCACCACAACTAGGGCAAGAGACCCAGTACTTC. This sequence encodes CASSPQLGQETQYF.

The J gene is TRBJ1-2, the V gene TRBV29-1; D perhaps matches TRBD1 (5 bases). Germline values: CDR1 SQVTM, CDR2 ANQGSEA. This CDR3 contains 14 residues. Trimming took off 7 bases at V and 8 bases at J, with 23 bases between the two ends. Here the CDR3 DNA reads TGCAGCGCAATCGATACAGGACTACGAGCAGGCTACACCTTC. Residues: CSAIDTGLRAGYTF. Using reference TRBV29-1 and TRBJ1-2 for the parts outside the CDR3, the full variable domain is SAVISQKPSRDICQRGTSLTIQCQVDSQVTMMFWYRQQPGQSLTLIATANQGSEATYESGFVIDKFPISRPNLTFSTLTVSNMSPEDSSIYLCSAIDTGLRAGYTFGSGTRLTVV.

The CDR3 nucleotides read TGTGCCAGTGGGGGGTCCCGCTACGAGCAGTACTTC. Translating it yields CASGGSRYEQYF. The chain couples TRBV7-6 to TRBJ2-7; maybe TRBD2 (6 bases). Germline V CDR1 and CDR2: SGHVS, FNYEAQ. Trimming left V 9 bases short and J 3 bases short, with 12 bases between. The CDR3 loop spans 12 amino acids. The full variable domain, in which reference TRBV7-6 and TRBJ2-7 provide the parts outside the CDR3, is GAGVSQSPRYKVTKRGQDVALRCDPISGHVSLYWYRQALGQGPEFLTYFNYEAQQDKSGLPNDRFSAERPEGSISTLTIQRTEQRDSAMYRCASGGSRYEQYFGPGTRLTVT.

This clone was seen once. The chain is built from TRBV18 and TRBJ1-2, with a possible D match to TRBD1 (6 bases). The CDR3 contains 17 residues. Germline CDR1 is KGHSH and CDR2 is LQKENI. The germline V and J ends were trimmed by 3 bases and 8 bases, with 25 bases remaining between them. As DNA, the CDR3 is TGTGCCAGCTCACCTGAGTTGGGACACAAAACAAGGCGGGGCTACACCTTC. Its translation: CASSPELGHKTRRGYTF.

This sequence joins TRBV6-5 and TRBJ1-5, with D tentatively TRBD1 (6 bases). This CDR3 region has 15 residues. The V gene lost 6 bases and the J gene lost 1 base, with 13 bases spanning the gap. In germline, CDR1 is MNHEY, CDR2 SVGAGI. The CDR3 spells CASRKQGGSNQPQHF. As DNA, the CDR3 is TGTGCCAGCAGAAAACAGGGTGGGAGCAATCAGCCCCAGCATTTT.